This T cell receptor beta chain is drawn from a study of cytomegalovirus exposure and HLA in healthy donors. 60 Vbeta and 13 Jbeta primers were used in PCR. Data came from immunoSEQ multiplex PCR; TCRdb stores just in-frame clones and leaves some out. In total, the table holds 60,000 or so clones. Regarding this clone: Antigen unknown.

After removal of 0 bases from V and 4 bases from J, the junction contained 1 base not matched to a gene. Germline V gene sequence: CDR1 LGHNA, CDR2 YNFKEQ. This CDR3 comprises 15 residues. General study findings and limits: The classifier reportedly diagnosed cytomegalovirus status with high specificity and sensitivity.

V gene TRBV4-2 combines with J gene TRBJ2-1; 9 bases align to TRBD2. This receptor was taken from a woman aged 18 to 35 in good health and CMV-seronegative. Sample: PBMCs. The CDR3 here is CASSQETSGYNEQFF. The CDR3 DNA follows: TGTGCCAGCAGCCAAGAGACTAGCGGTTACAATGAGCAGTTCTTC.